This TCR beta chain comes out of a study of cytomegalovirus exposure and HLA in healthy donors. Study details: Of the donors genotyped, several hundred in all, less than 90% fell in the Caucasian-associated ancestry cluster.

Study results and limitations: Roughly even sequencing depth across donors was the assumption behind the presence/absence analyses.

To note about this clone: Its specificity is unknown.

13 Jbeta primers and 60 Vbeta primers were used for the PCR. Clones were read by immunoSEQ multiplex PCR, and TCRdb kept only the in-frame ones, dropping some. This sample has 100,000 to 150,000 clones, with roughly four fifths found just once. Each donor was healthy, and each was a bone marrow donor. Nominally healthy donors were sampled, though unrecorded immune exposures were likely. This CDR3 has 17 amino acids. J gave up 1 base and V 3 bases, and 10 bases lay outside the gene matches. Per the germline V gene, CDR1 is MDHEN and CDR2 is SYDVKM. The sample taken for sequencing was PBMCs. The rearrangement links TRBV28 to TRBJ1-2, with 8 bases lining up with TRBD1. This TCR derives from a male donor in good health and CMV-seronegative. The CDR3 loop is CASSFGGRGRGNYGYTF. The CDR3 DNA is TGTGCCAGCAGTTTTGGTGGCAGGGGGCGAGGTAACTATGGCTACACCTTC.